This T cell receptor beta chain was captured by sequencing in a study of T cells in Graves' hyperthyroidism and ophthalmopathy. As to this clonotype: Its antigen remains unknown. Its ends do not fully match the called genes, so a read error is possible.

Germline lookup yields CDR1 ENHRY and CDR2 SYGVKD. The CDR3 loop spans 13 amino acids. Study-wide findings and caveats: With a median lead of about 6.9 months before onset, the model predicted ophthalmopathy.

What was amplified from RNA transcripts were TCR beta CDR3 regions. The TCR CDR3 first-round RT-PCR relied on the HTBI primer set. TCRdb called the multiplex PCR reads again in MiXCR, with one record for every CDR3 protein. The data hold just over 550,000 distinct CDR3 sequences, with 40% to 55% observed a single time. The rearrangement joins TRBV10-3 to TRBJ1-6; D gene ambiguous. The specimen sequenced was peripheral blood or thyroid tissue (not recorded which). The receptor was isolated from a young woman with Graves' hyperthyroidism. CDR3 in amino acids: CAILATLSSPPHF. DNA for the CDR3: TGTGCCATCTTGGCCACTCTCTCCTCACCCCCCCACTTT.